This T cell receptor (beta chain) was recovered during a study of spatial heterogeneity in lung cancer. Turning to the study itself: Beta-chain sequences consistently outnumbered alpha-chain sequences in detection.

Whole-study results and caveats: Ubiquitous expanded tumor TCRs were observed in blood more at resection than follow-up.

The CDR3 spans 18 residues. V was clipped by 2 bases and J by 2 bases, with 20 bases between them. Germline V gives CDR1 ENHRY, CDR2 SYGVKD. This clonotype was seen at least ten times. Its antigen is undetermined. Time point here: sample taken at primary tumor resection. Sequencing was performed on whole RNA extracted from tumor and nontumor lung tissue, or from frozen PBMC, and the material was left unsorted. Donors were about 70 untreated early-stage non-small cell lung cancer patients. TCR cDNA molecules each had a unique molecular identifier. TCRdb re-called the 5' RACE reads through MiXCR, storing one row per CDR3 protein. The table includes 40,000 or so distinct CDR3 sequences, around 7% detected once.

V usage is TRBV10-3 and J usage is TRBJ2-3, with a possible D match to TRBD2 (7 bases). The sequencing here drew on PBMCs, taken at surgery. The source of this sequence is a male donor with early-stage non-small cell lung cancer. CDR3 protein: CAISEPSKGGATTDTQYF. The DNA for the CDR3 is TGTGCCATCAGTGAGCCGTCGAAGGGGGGGGCGACCACAGATACGCAGTATTTT.